This T cell receptor beta chain is drawn from a study of regulatory T cells in long-lasting Graves disease. The CDR3 is made up of 13 amino acids. The V gene lost 5 bases and the J gene lost 6 bases, with 13 bases spanning the gap. Germline V lookup: CDR1 SGHAT, CDR2 FQDESV (reference sequence). The time point denotes: newly diagnosed GD, antithyroid drugs for less than 3 months. Extracted PBMC RNA gave rise to the TCR library. The authors built TCR beta libraries using iRepertoire HTBI primers and Arm-PCR of CDR3 regions. MiXCR was run by TCRdb on the multiplex PCR reads, yielding one entry per CDR3 protein. Here the sample spans over 350,000 distinct CDR3 sequences, around 16% being singletons. The same sample was also studied in work on T cells in Graves' hyperthyroidism and ophthalmopathy. As that report states: TCR CDR3 regions were first amplified by RT-PCR with HTBI primers.

This TCR came from a woman in her thirties or forties with Graves disease. The genes are TRBV11-1 and TRBJ1-2; a weak D match, TRBD1 (5 bases). The sample here was peripheral blood mononuclear cells (PBMCs), taken at new diagnosis, from a patient treated with antithyroid drugs. CDR3: CASSPGGADGYTF. CDR3 sequence (DNA): TGTGCCAGCAGCCCCGGAGGGGCTGATGGCTACACCTTC.